The 22 T cell receptor beta chains reported below all come from one sample, sequenced in a study of blood T cell repertoires in COVID-19. Assay used: immunoSEQ multiplex PCR; TCRdb lists only in-frame clones, some missing. The data hold some 69,000 clones, with over 85% observed a single time. What was sequenced was peripheral blood. Receptor source: a man between 60 and 75 years old with acute or convalescent COVID-19.

This rearrangement joins TRBV9 to TRBJ2-7, with D possibly matching TRBD1 (6 bases). Germline CDR1 and CDR2: SGDLS and YYNGEE. This CDR3 region has 13 residues. V lost 3 bases and J 2 bases, leaving 9 bases between the germline ends. The CDR3 spells CASSAGQTYEQYF. For the CDR3, the DNA is TGTGCCAGCAGCGCGGGACAAACCTACGAGCAGTACTTC.

The rearrangement joins TRBV5-1 to TRBJ2-7; 8 bases line up with TRBD1. The CDR3 runs 14 residues. J lost 2 bases, V lost 7 bases, and 8 bases had no gene match. Germline lookup yields CDR1 SGHRS and CDR2 YFSETQ. The CDR3 protein is CASFTGTGPYEQYF. In DNA form, the CDR3 reads TGCGCCAGCTTTACCGGGACAGGACCCTACGAGCAGTACTTC.

The chain uses TRBV29-1 and TRBJ1-3; D gene uncertain. There are 12 residues in the CDR3. Germline CDR1 SQVTM, CDR2 ANQGSEA. V was cut by 6 bases and J by 4 bases, with 10 bases left in between. The CDR3 region has the DNA TGCAGCGTCCGGGATCCCGGAAACACCATATATTTT. It specifies CSVRDPGNTIYF. The complete variable domain, with remaining parts taken from reference TRBV29-1 and TRBJ1-3, reads SAVISQKPSRDICQRGTSLTIQCQVDSQVTMMFWYRQQPGQSLTLIATANQGSEATYESGFVIDKFPISRPNLTFSTLTVSNMSPEDSSIYLCSVRDPGNTIYFGEGSWLTVV.

The chain couples TRBV27 to TRBJ1-1; no clear D. Trimming cost V 2 bases and J 1 base, with 8 bases left between them. The CDR3 spans 14 residues. Germline V lookup: CDR1 MNHEY, CDR2 SMNVEV (reference sequence). The CDR3 here is CASSLRGRNTEAFF. CDR3 DNA: TGTGCCAGCAGTTTACGCGGGAGGAACACTGAAGCTTTCTTT.

A remark on this clone: This likely comes from a read error, as the CDR3 has no conserved phenylalanine or tryptophan at its end. No DNA is shown, since the ends of the CDR3 on it are uncertain; the CDR3 is the one TCRdb lists. The J gene is TRBJ1-1, the V gene TRBV10-2; TRBD1 is the table's D call, not checked against the DNA. The CDR3 contains 12 residues when both ends are counted. CDR1 is WSHSY, CDR2 SAAADI, per germline. The CDR3 reads CASSEQGYYLVR.

This sequence joins TRBV24-1 and TRBJ2-1, with 7 positions matching TRBD2. Germline CDR1 KGHDR, CDR2 SFDVKD. There are 14 residues in the CDR3. The V and J ends lost 4 bases and 6 bases, in that order; junction bases with no gene match: 5. The CDR3 DNA reads TGTGCCACCAGTGAGCGGGGGTTACCCAATGAGCAGTTCTTC. This translates into CATSERGLPNEQFF.

The chain links TRBV6-5 to TRBJ2-7; D is perhaps TRBD1 (5 bases). The length of the CDR3 is 13 residues. Germline lookup yields CDR1 MNHEY and CDR2 SVGAGI. V was clipped by 6 bases and J by 0 bases, with 9 bases between them. In DNA, the CDR3 is TGTGCCAGCAGGGGGCCGAGCTCCTACGAGCAGTACTTC. Translating gives CASRGPSSYEQYF.

The chain employs TRBV9 and TRBJ1-2; possible D gene TRBD1, 6 bases. Trimming cost V 4 bases and J 3 bases, with 10 bases left between them. Looked up from germline, CDR1 is SGDLS and CDR2 is YYNGEE. The CDR3 contains 13 residues. CDR3 amino acids: CASSREGDYGYTF. The CDR3 nucleotides are TGTGCCAGCAGCCGGGAGGGGGACTATGGCTACACCTTC.

The chain couples TRBV7-9 to TRBJ1-1; the D is unclear. The CDR3 consists of 13 residues. Germline-derived CDR1 and CDR2 are SEHNR and FQNEAQ (reference sequence). V was trimmed by 5 bases and J by 1 base, leaving 8 bases between them. CDR3 coding DNA: TGTGCCAGCAGCGGTACTCAGAACACTGAAGCTTTCTTT. It codes for CASSGTQNTEAFF.

The genes are TRBV27 and TRBJ2-7, with TRBD1 as a possible D gene (5 bases). The germline V and J ends were trimmed by 0 bases and 2 bases, with 14 bases remaining between them. The CDR3 loop spans 16 amino acids. Germline V CDR1 and CDR2: MNHEY, SMNVEV (reference sequence). CDR3 protein: CASSLSNGQGAYEQYF. CDR3 DNA sequence: TGTGCCAGCAGTTTATCGAATGGACAAGGGGCCTACGAGCAGTACTTC.

The DNA of the CDR3 is TGTGCCAGCTCACCATCAAACAGGGTCGGCTACACCTTC. Its translation: CASSPSNRVGYTF. The chain links TRBV18 to TRBJ1-2, with D perhaps TRBD1 (6 bases). Germline V gene lookup returns CDR1 KGHSH and CDR2 LQKENI. The CDR3 is 13 residues long. The germline V and J ends were trimmed by 2 bases and 8 bases, with 12 bases remaining between them.

The chain carries TRBV5-6 and TRBJ2-3; 7 bases match TRBD1. CDR3 length: 15 amino acids. The J segment lost 3 bases and the V segment lost 0 bases, leaving 4 bases of the junction unmatched. Germline CDR1 reads SGHDT; CDR2 reads YYEEEE. CDR3 nucleotides: TGTGCCAGCAGCTTGGGACAGGGAGTAACAGATACGCAGTATTTT. Amino acids: CASSLGQGVTDTQYF.

The chain uses TRBV5-6 and TRBJ1-5; D gene unclear. The germline V gene has CDR1 SGHDT and CDR2 YYEEEE. V was trimmed by 4 bases and J by 5 bases, leaving 13 bases between them. The CDR3 runs to 14 residues. Written as DNA, the CDR3 is TGTGCCAGCAGCGGCGCAGGTTATCATCAGCCCCAGCATTTT. Translating it yields CASSGAGYHQPQHF. The whole variable domain, remainder taken from reference TRBV5-6 and TRBJ1-5, is DAGVTQSPTHLIKTRGQQVTLRCSPKSGHDTVSWYQQALGQGPQFIFQYYEEEERQRGNFPDRFSGHQFPNYSSELNVNALLLGDSALYLCASSGAGYHQPQHFGDGTRLSIL.

V and J are TRBV6-6 and TRBJ1-1, with D unclear. CDR3 length: 13 residues. Trimming removed 8 bases from V and 0 bases from J, with 10 bases in between. Germline V gene sequence: CDR1 MNHNY, CDR2 SVGAGI (reference sequence). CDR3 in DNA: TGTGCCAGCCTCCGAGGTTTGAACACTGAAGCTTTCTTT. It is translated as CASLRGLNTEAFF.

The V and J genes are TRBV7-8 and TRBJ2-1; D gene uncertain. The CDR3 extends over 12 amino acids. V was clipped by 2 bases and J by 6 bases, with 5 bases between them. CDR1 is SGHVS, CDR2 FQNEAQ, per germline. The DNA of the CDR3 is TGTGCCAGCAGCTTACCGGGCAATGAGCAGTTCTTC. Its protein is CASSLPGNEQFF.

V is TRBV5-4 and J is TRBJ1-6, with TRBD1 identical over 9 bases. The CDR3 sequence is 16 residues long. Germline loops: CDR1 SGHNT, CDR2 YYREEE (reference sequence). The V segment lost 3 bases and the J segment 10 bases; nucleotides outside the gene matches: 11. The CDR3 loop is CASSSGQGNLVSPLHF. CDR3 DNA sequence: TGTGCCAGCAGCTCCGGACAGGGGAATTTGGTATCACCCCTCCACTTT.

The chain has TRBV5-6 and TRBJ2-7; 9 bases are shared with TRBD1. Trimming at V came to 5 bases and at J to 6 bases, leaving 3 bases not matched to a gene. The length of the CDR3 is 12 residues. Germline V CDR1 and CDR2: SGHDT, YYEEEE. CDR3 bases: TGTGCCAGCAGTCGGGACAGGGTCGAGCAGTACTTC. This codes for CASSRDRVEQYF.

The V gene is TRBV6-5, the J gene TRBJ1-2; 7 bases align to TRBD1. Looked up from germline, CDR1 is MNHEY and CDR2 is SVGAGI. The V segment lost 0 bases and the J segment 4 bases; nucleotides outside the gene matches: 2. This CDR3 is built from 14 residues. The CDR3 is CASSYSSGGYGYTF. The CDR3 coding sequence is TGTGCCAGCAGTTACTCGTCAGGGGGCTATGGCTACACCTTC.

J is TRBJ1-4 and V is TRBV2; maybe TRBD1 (5 bases). This CDR3 region has 14 residues. Germline CDR1 SNHLY, CDR2 FYNNEI. Trimming cost V 5 bases and J 7 bases, with 14 bases left between them. The CDR3 protein is CASSRQYGGEKLFF. DNA for the CDR3: TGTGCCAGCAGTCGACAGTACGGGGGTGAAAAACTGTTTTTT.

The chain has TRBV6-1 and TRBJ2-5, with 7 bases matching TRBD1. Germline trimming cut 1 base from V and 5 bases from J; bases unmatched to any gene: 10. The CDR3 loop spans 16 amino acids. The germline V gene encodes CDR1 MNHNS and CDR2 SASEGT. The CDR3 sequence: CASSEEGALGQETQYF. The CDR3 DNA sequence: TGTGCCAGCAGTGAAGAGGGGGCGTTGGGTCAGGAGACCCAGTACTTC.

CDR3 sequence reads: CASSVPGTFFQPQHF. In DNA form, the CDR3 reads TGTGCCAGTAGTGTCCCTGGGACATTTTTCCAGCCCCAGCATTTT. The V call is TRBV19, the J call TRBJ1-5; TRBD1 might be the D (6 bases). Trimming removed 5 bases at V and 7 bases at J, with 18 bases between. The CDR3 extends over 15 amino acids. Looked up from germline, CDR1 is LNHDA and CDR2 is SQIVND (reference sequence).

The CDR3 sequence is CASSPGGGGYEQYF. The CDR3 bases are TGTGCCAGCAGCCCAGGCGGGGGCGGCTACGAGCAGTACTTC. The chain has TRBV5-4 and TRBJ2-7, with a weak D call TRBD2 (7 bases). The CDR3 extends over 14 amino acids. Deletions cut 4 bases from V and 3 bases from J, with 14 bases between. CDR1 and CDR2 from the germline V gene are SGHNT and YYREEE (reference sequence).